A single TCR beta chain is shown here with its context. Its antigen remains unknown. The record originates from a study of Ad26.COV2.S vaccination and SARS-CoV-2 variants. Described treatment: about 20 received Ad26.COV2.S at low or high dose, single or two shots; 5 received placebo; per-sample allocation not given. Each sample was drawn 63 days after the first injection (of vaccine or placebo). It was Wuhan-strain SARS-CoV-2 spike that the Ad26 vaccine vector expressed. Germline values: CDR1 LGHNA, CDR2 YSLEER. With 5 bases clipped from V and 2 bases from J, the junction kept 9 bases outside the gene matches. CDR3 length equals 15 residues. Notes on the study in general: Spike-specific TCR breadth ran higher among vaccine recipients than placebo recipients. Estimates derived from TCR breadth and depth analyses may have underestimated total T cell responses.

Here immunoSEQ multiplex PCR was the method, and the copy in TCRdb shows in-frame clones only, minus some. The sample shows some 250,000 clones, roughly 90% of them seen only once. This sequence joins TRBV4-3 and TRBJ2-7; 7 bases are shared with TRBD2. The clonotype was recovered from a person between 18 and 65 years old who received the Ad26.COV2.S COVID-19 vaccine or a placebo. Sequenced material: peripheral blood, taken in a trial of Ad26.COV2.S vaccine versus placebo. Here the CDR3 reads CASSGEASGPYEQYF. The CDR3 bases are TGCGCCAGCAGCGGAGAAGCTAGCGGTCCCTACGAGCAGTACTTC.